The 25 T cell receptor beta chains in this list originate from one sample, sequenced in a study of T-cell reconstitution after alpha-beta-depleted transplantation in children. Molecular barcoding with unique molecular identifiers was used for the TCRbeta library. TCRdb passed the PCR reads through MiXCR, listing each CDR3 protein once. The profile shows about 200,000 distinct CDR3 sequences, roughly 8.3% of them singletons. The source was PBMCs, mostly from graft donor cells, collected 360 days after TCRalphabeta/CD19-depleted stem cell transplant. Source of these receptors: a male patient aged 2-15 years who had a stem cell transplant for acute myeloid leukemia, so the T cells may come from the graft donor.

The V gene is TRBV5-1, the J gene TRBJ1-2; 9 bases match TRBD1. Germline trimming cut 4 bases from V and 6 bases from J; bases unmatched to any gene: 7. Germline CDR1 is SGHRS and CDR2 is YFSETQ. The CDR3 extends over 14 amino acids. The CDR3 coding sequence is TGCGCCAGCAGCCTCGGACAGGGGAGCGATGGCTACACCTTC. It translates to CASSLGQGSDGYTF.

This clonotype was observed many times. The rearrangement uses TRBV9 and TRBJ2-5; no reliable D call. The CDR3 is made up of 12 amino acids. Trimming left V 5 bases short and J 5 bases short, with 10 bases between. CDR1 and CDR2 from the germline V gene are SGDLS and YYNGEE. This CDR3 is CASSSDRETQYF. As DNA, the CDR3 is TGTGCCAGCAGTTCTGATCGGGAGACCCAGTACTTC. The full variable domain, its missing parts supplied by reference TRBV9 and TRBJ2-5, is DSGVTQTPKHLITATGQRVTLRCSPRSGDLSVYWYQQSLDQGLQFLIQYYNGEERAKGNILERFSAQQFPDLHSELNLSSLELGDSALYFCASSSDRETQYFGPGTRLLVL.

At least ten counts were recorded for this clonotype. The chain couples TRBV20-1 to TRBJ2-7; D possibly matches TRBD1 or TRBD2 (5 bases each). CDR1 and CDR2 (germline): DFQATT, SNEGSKA (reference sequence). Trimming stripped 1 base from V and 3 bases from J, with 7 bases between. The CDR3 totals 12 residues. DNA of the CDR3: TGCAGTGCTAGAGCGGGGCACTACGAGCAGTACTTC. As protein: CSARAGHYEQYF.

This clonotype was counted a few times. The V gene is TRBV20-1, the J gene TRBJ2-1, with TRBD2 matching over 11 bases. Germline CDR1 is DFQATT and CDR2 is SNEGSKA (reference sequence). The CDR3 extends over 16 amino acids. Trimming cost V 0 bases and J 5 bases; bases outside gene matches: 6. The CDR3, as DNA: TGCAGTGCTAGAGATCCCGAGGGACTAGCGGACAATGAGCAGTTCTTC. This sequence encodes CSARDPEGLADNEQFF.

To note about this clonotype: One end of the junction fails to match germline, which may point to a read error. V usage is TRBV3-1 and J usage is TRBJ2-7; 9 nucleotides match TRBD1. CDR1 LGHDT and CDR2 YNNKEL come from the germline V gene (reference sequence). This CDR3 is 19 amino acids long. Here the CDR3 DNA reads TGTACCAGCACCTTTAATCCATCCCCCGGGACAGGGAGGGACTACGAGCAGTACTTC. It codes for CTSTFNPSPGTGRDYEQYF.

The V gene is TRBV5-1, the J gene TRBJ1-3; D is unresolved. The CDR3 covers 15 residues. Germline loops: CDR1 SGHRS, CDR2 YFSETQ. Trimming took 4 bases from V and 0 from J, leaving 11 bases between them. The CDR3 sequence is CASSGDGTSGNTIYF. The CDR3 DNA reads TGCGCCAGCAGCGGTGACGGTACCTCTGGAAACACCATATATTTT.

This clonotype was counted at least ten times. This rearrangement joins TRBV25-1 to TRBJ1-1, with no clear D. Germline V gene data show CDR1 as MGHDK and CDR2 as SYGVNS. The germline V and J ends were trimmed by 4 bases and 1 base, with 7 bases remaining between them. The CDR3 loop spans 13 amino acids. The CDR3 bases are TGTGCCAGCAGTGGAGGATCGAACACTGAAGCTTTCTTT. Translated: CASSGGSNTEAFF. Looking up the rest from reference TRBV25-1 and TRBJ1-1 gives the full variable domain: EADIYQTPRYLVIGTGKKITLECSQTMGHDKMYWYQQDPGMELHLIHYSYGVNSTEKGDLSSESTVSRIRTEHFPLTLESARPSHTSQYLCASSGGSNTEAFFGQGTRLTVV.

This clonotype was picked up a small number of times. V and J are TRBV7-9 and TRBJ2-7; D is uncertain. CDR3 length: 11 amino acids. Germline CDR1 is SEHNR and CDR2 is FQNEAQ (reference sequence). V lost 2 bases, J lost 7 bases, and 6 bases lay in between. Here the CDR3 reads CASSLNREQYF. CDR3 nucleotide sequence: TGTGCCAGCAGCTTAAACCGGGAGCAGTACTTC. Combining the CDR3 with reference TRBV7-9 and TRBJ2-7 gives the whole variable domain DTGVSQNPRHKITKRGQNVTFRCDPISEHNRLYWYRQTLGQGPEFLTYFQNEAQLEKSRLLSDRFSAERPKGSFSTLEIQRTEQGDSAMYLCASSLNREQYFGPGTRLTVT.

This clonotype was seen more than once but under ten times. This sequence joins TRBV7-8 and TRBJ2-7; 11 nucleotides line up with TRBD1. V lost 5 bases and J lost 5; bases outside the gene matches: 11. This CDR3 region has 16 residues. In germline, CDR1 is SGHVS, CDR2 FQNEAQ. The CDR3: CASSPWGQGGRNEQYF. In DNA form, the CDR3 reads TGTGCCAGCAGCCCCTGGGGACAGGGGGGAAGAAACGAGCAGTACTTC.

This clonotype was found a few times. The chain combines TRBV9 with TRBJ2-5; 7 bases agree with TRBD2. After removal of 6 bases from V and 4 bases from J, the junction contained 9 bases not matched to a gene. The germline V gene encodes CDR1 SGDLS and CDR2 YYNGEE. The length of the CDR3 is 14 residues. DNA for the CDR3: TGTGCCAGCACCAAACGAACGGGGGGAGAGACCCAGTACTTC. Amino acids: CASTKRTGGETQYF.

This clonotype was detected only a few times. This chain links TRBV19 with TRBJ1-5, with a weak D call TRBD1 (5 bases). V shed 2 bases and J shed 7 bases, with 12 bases lying between them. The germline V gene encodes CDR1 LNHDA and CDR2 SQIVND (reference sequence). The CDR3 sequence is 14 residues long. This CDR3 is CASSIRRRDQPQHF. The DNA for the CDR3 is TGTGCCAGTAGTATACGACGTAGGGACCAGCCCCAGCATTTT.

There are many counts of this clonotype. The chain links TRBV20-1 to TRBJ1-5; D is ambiguous. CDR3 length: 12 residues. V lost 1 base and J lost 3, with 4 bases in between. The germline V gene has CDR1 DFQATT and CDR2 SNEGSKA (reference sequence). The CDR3 is CSARALNQPQHF. CDR3 nucleotides: TGCAGTGCTAGAGCCCTCAATCAGCCCCAGCATTTT.

At least ten counts were recorded for this clonotype. This chain joins TRBV2 and TRBJ2-7; TRBD2 might be the D (5 bases). The germline CDR1 and CDR2 sequences are SNHLY and FYNNEI. Trimming took 3 bases from V and 1 from J, leaving 19 bases between them. The CDR3 is made up of 17 amino acids. DNA for the CDR3: TGTGCCAGCAGTGACGAGGCCAGGACTCGACGATCCTACGAGCAGTACGTC. This gives the protein CASSDEARTRRSYEQYV.

CDR3 amino acids: CASSLYEPRDSRGYTF. The CDR3 DNA follows: TGTGCCAGCAGTTTATATGAGCCCCGGGACAGTCGAGGCTACACCTTC. The chain combines TRBV12-3 or TRBV12-4 with TRBJ1-2; 7 bases line up with TRBD1. This CDR3 comprises 16 residues. Trimming at V came to 2 bases and at J to 8 bases, leaving 14 bases not matched to a gene.

The chain employs TRBV5-1 and TRBJ2-7; 11 bases align to TRBD2. V lost 4 bases and J lost 3; bases outside the gene matches: 3. Germline V gene data show CDR1 as SGHRS and CDR2 as YFSETQ. The length of the CDR3 is 14 residues. For the CDR3, the DNA is TGCGCCAGCAGCAACGGACTAGCGGGCTACGAGCAGTACTTC. Translation: CASSNGLAGYEQYF.

This clonotype came up once. The chain carries TRBV7-9 and TRBJ2-3, with 7 positions matching TRBD2. The V gene's germline CDR1 is SEHNR and CDR2 FQNEAQ (reference sequence). The CDR3 covers 16 residues. Losses at the gene ends were 3 bases for V and 1 base for J; bases not matched to a gene: 7. This CDR3 is CASSFGGRGGTDTQYF. CDR3 nucleotides: TGTGCCAGCAGCTTCGGCGGGAGAGGTGGCACAGATACGCAGTATTTT.

The count of this clonotype is one. The gene calls are TRBV6-2 or TRBV6-3 and TRBJ2-7; D remains unclear. The CDR3 totals 12 residues. CDR1 is MNHEY, CDR2 SVGEGT, per germline. V gave up 0 bases and J gave up 3 bases, with 3 bases separating them. CDR3 in amino acids: CASSYSFYEQYF. CDR3 sequence (DNA): TGTGCCAGCAGTTACTCGTTCTACGAGCAGTACTTC.

In its sample, this clonotype was seen many times. The chain uses TRBV7-2 and TRBJ2-5; D remains unclear. Germline lookup yields CDR1 SGHTA and CDR2 FQGNSA. CDR3 length equals 13 residues. The V end lost 1 base, the J end lost 5 bases, and 8 bases lay between the germline ends. DNA of the CDR3: TGTGCCAGCAGCTTAGTAGTTAGGGAGACCCAGTACTTC. Encoded protein: CASSLVVRETQYF.

This clonotype was seen repeatedly, ten times or more. The J gene is TRBJ2-7, the V gene TRBV12-3 or TRBV12-4, with TRBD2 matching over 15 bases. After removal of 2 bases from V and 2 bases from J, the junction contained 13 bases not matched to a gene. This CDR3 is built from 20 residues. CDR3 nucleotide sequence: TGTGCCAGCAGTTTACCAAGGGGACTAGCGGGAGGTGGTGGAACCTACGAGCAGTACTTC. Protein: CASSLPRGLAGGGGTYEQYF.

The sample holds many counts of this clonotype. The chain combines TRBV5-6 with TRBJ2-1; no reliable D call. With 0 bases removed from V and 6 bases from J, the gap between germline ends came to 16 bases. The V gene's germline CDR1 is SGHDT and CDR2 YYEEEE. This CDR3 is built from 16 residues. The CDR3 bases are TGTGCCAGCAGCTTGGTTATCCTTTGGAATTTCAATGAGCAGTTCTTC. This codes for CASSLVILWNFNEQFF.

This clonotype was counted a few times. The rearrangement joins TRBV7-4 to TRBJ2-2; weak D call: TRBD1 (6 bases). V was cut by 4 bases and J by 4 bases, with 16 bases left in between. Germline CDR1 is SGHVT and CDR2 is SQSDAQ. This CDR3 is built from 16 residues. CDR3 sequence: CASSYPTGRGTGELFF. CDR3 nucleotides: TGTGCCAGCAGCTACCCGACAGGTCGTGGCACCGGGGAGCTGTTTTTT.

This clonotype was counted only a few times. The rearrangement links TRBV15 to TRBJ1-1, with D unresolved. The germline V and J ends were trimmed by 3 bases and 3 bases, with 11 bases remaining between them. Germline V gives CDR1 LNHNV, CDR2 YYDKDF (reference sequence). The CDR3 is 14 amino acids. The DNA of the CDR3 is TGTGCCACCAGCAGGTCCCTAGGGTACACTGAAGCTTTCTTT. This encodes CATSRSLGYTEAFF.

This clonotype has ten or more counts. The chain employs TRBV20-1 and TRBJ2-2; 10 bases are a match to TRBD1. CDR3 length: 14 residues. J gave up 4 bases and V 3 bases, and 2 bases lay outside the gene matches. Germline values: CDR1 DFQATT, CDR2 SNEGSKA (reference sequence). The CDR3 region is CSASRDRGTGELFF. The CDR3 DNA reads as TGCAGTGCTAGCCGGGACAGGGGCACCGGGGAGCTGTTTTTT.

The chain couples TRBV10-1 to TRBJ1-5; 9 bases line up with TRBD1. CDR1 WNHNN and CDR2 SYGVQD come from the germline V gene (reference sequence). The CDR3 loop spans 12 amino acids. Trimming cost V 8 bases and J 4 bases; bases outside gene matches: 0. This CDR3 reads CASGQGNQPQHF. The CDR3 nucleotides are TGCGCCAGCGGACAGGGGAATCAGCCCCAGCATTTT.

This clonotype was observed many times. The chain has TRBV20-1 and TRBJ2-5, with 11 bases matching TRBD2. Germline assignment: CDR1 DFQATT and CDR2 SNEGSKA (reference sequence). Losses at the gene ends were 3 bases for V and 5 bases for J; bases not matched to a gene: 5. CDR3 length equals 14 residues. The CDR3 region has the DNA TGCAGTGCTAGTCCGGGACTAGCGGTTGAGACCCAGTACTTC. Translated: CSASPGLAVETQYF.